The clone carrying this T cell receptor (beta chain) was seen a handful of times. Its antigen is unidentified. The PCR made use of 60 Vbeta and 13 Jbeta primers. The assay was immunoSEQ multiplex PCR, and TCRdb's table has in-frame clones only and misses some. The sample carries some 93,000 clones, approximately 9% recorded once. This entry comes from a study of cytomegalovirus exposure and HLA in healthy donors. Whole-study results and caveats: Sequencing likely caused a cluster of highly shared sequence variants.

This TCR derives from a man aged 50-59 years in good health and CMV-seropositive. Input material: PBMCs.

The CDR3 coding sequence is TGTGCCAGCAGTCCGGCCACGCGGTTCTCTGGAAACACCATATATTTT. Translated, it gives CASSPATRFSGNTIYF. The chain couples TRBV28 to TRBJ1-3; no reliable D call. The germline gives CDR1 MDHEN, CDR2 SYDVKM. With 5 bases removed from V and 0 bases from J, the gap between germline ends came to 14 bases. The CDR3 has 16 amino acids. Looking up the rest from reference TRBV28 and TRBJ1-3 gives the full variable domain: DVKVTQSSRYLVKRTGEKVFLECVQDMDHENMFWYRQDPGLGLRLIYFSYDVKMKEKGDIPEGYSVSREKKERFSLILESASTNQTSMYLCASSPATRFSGNTIYFGEGSWLTVV.